This TCR beta chain was obtained from a study of patients and donors after allogeneic stem cell transplantation. Using its own MiXCR run on the RT-PCR reads, TCRdb lists one record per CDR3 protein. The sample lists about a million distinct CDR3 sequences; about a sixth were seen once. The sample holds a few counts of this clonotype. V was trimmed by 1 base and J by 1 base, leaving 9 bases between them. There are 15 residues in the CDR3. The V gene's germline CDR1 is SGHAT and CDR2 FQNNGV. The chain links TRBV11-2 to TRBJ2-3; no firm D call. Sequencing was performed on blood, either unsorted or a sorted T cell fraction (not recorded which). The clonotype comes from a human donor who was either an allogeneic HSCT recipient or a stem cell or donor lymphocyte infusion donor (not recorded which). It is not recorded whose cells these are; they may come from a transplant donor. The CDR3 protein is CASSLAEDRTDTQYF. Written as DNA, the CDR3 is TGTGCCAGCAGCTTAGCTGAGGACCGCACAGATACGCAGTATTTT. The full variable domain, completed using reference TRBV11-2 and TRBJ2-3, is EAGVAQSPRYKIIEKRQSVAFWCNPISGHATLYWYQQILGQGPKLLIQFQNNGVVDDSQLPKDRFSAERLKGVDSTLKIQPAKLEDSAVYLCASSLAEDRTDTQYFGPGTRLTVL.